The 32 T cell receptor beta chains given below trace back to one sample, sequenced in a study of technical replicates of blood from a few donors. Using immunoSEQ multiplex PCR, the repertoire was profiled, and TCRdb retains in-frame clones only, with some absent. The table includes under 65,000 clones, 65% to 90% detected once. The sequenced sample consisted of PBMCs. These receptors all stem from a human donor in good health. Some clones in this sample may be carry-over from other donors' samples.

CDR3 region: CASSGSGSLWDEQFF. The DNA for the CDR3 is TGTGCCAGCAGCGGTAGCGGGAGTCTATGGGATGAGCAGTTCTTC. J is TRBJ2-1 and V is TRBV7-3; TRBD2 aligns across 9 bases. Trimming took 5 bases from V and 8 from J; bases not matched to a gene: 10. Germline CDR1 and CDR2: SGHTA and FQGTGA. CDR3 size: 15 residues.

Only one count was recorded for this clone. The chain links TRBV19 to TRBJ1-4, with TRBD1 identical over 7 bases. The CDR3 is made up of 15 amino acids. Germline CDR1 reads LNHDA; CDR2 reads SQIVND (reference sequence). V lost 7 bases, J lost 12 bases, and 17 bases stayed unmatched. The CDR3 DNA follows: TGTGCCAGTACCCAGAGACAGGGACCGAAGTCGGAACTGTTTTTT. Protein: CASTQRQGPKSELFF.

This chain uses TRBV30 with TRBJ2-1; 10 bases are shared with TRBD2. V shed 0 bases, J shed 7 bases, and the junction held 6 bases outside the gene matches. Looked up from germline, CDR1 is GTSNPN and CDR2 is SVGIG (reference sequence). There are 15 residues in the CDR3. The CDR3 coding sequence is TGTGCCTGGAGTGTACTAGCGGGATGGAGGAATGAGCAGTTCTTC. Translation: CAWSVLAGWRNEQFF.

This chain links TRBV5-1 with TRBJ2-7; D is perhaps TRBD1 (6 bases). In germline, CDR1 is SGHRS, CDR2 YFSETQ. Trimming pared 5 bases from V and 4 bases from J, leaving 13 bases between. CDR3 size: 13 residues. CDR3 sequence (DNA): TGCGCCAGCAGACCTACCACAGGGTACGAGCAGTACTTC. Amino acid sequence: CASRPTTGYEQYF.

This chain connects TRBV6-5 to TRBJ1-2, with D possibly matching TRBD1 (5 bases). From germline, CDR1 is MNHEY and CDR2 SVGAGI. Deletions cut 6 bases from V and 8 bases from J, with 16 bases between. This CDR3 region has 13 residues. The chain's CDR3 is CASSPRGVKGYTF. In DNA, the CDR3 is TGTGCCAGCAGCCCCCGGGGGGTTAAGGGCTACACCTTC.

The chain uses TRBV6-5 and TRBJ1-2; D is unresolved. V lost 8 bases and J lost 4, with 11 bases in between. The germline gives CDR1 MNHEY, CDR2 SVGAGI. CDR3 length: 12 residues. The CDR3 spells CASSSESYGYTF. The CDR3 coding sequence is TGTGCCAGCTCCAGCGAAAGCTATGGCTACACCTTC.

The table lists this clone with a count of one. The V and J genes are TRBV2 and TRBJ2-3; 11 nucleotides match TRBD2. Germline V gene lookup returns CDR1 SNHLY and CDR2 FYNNEI. V was clipped by 7 bases and J by 13 bases; unmatched bases: 10. The CDR3 has 13 amino acids. This CDR3 reads CASKLAGAPGEYF. The CDR3 nucleotides are TGTGCCAGCAAACTAGCGGGGGCCCCTGGAGAGTATTTT.

The chain carries TRBV2 and TRBJ2-3, with 9 bases fitting TRBD2. Germline CDR1 is SNHLY and CDR2 is FYNNEI. CDR3 length equals 18 residues. J lost 0 bases, V lost 2 bases, and 9 bases had no gene match. CDR3 residues: CASSENSGRYLSTDTQYF. The CDR3 nucleotides are TGTGCCAGCAGTGAAAATAGCGGGAGATACCTTAGCACAGATACGCAGTATTTT.

V gene TRBV7-9 combines with J gene TRBJ1-3, with a possible D match to TRBD1 (5 bases). Germline V gene lookup returns CDR1 SEHNR and CDR2 FQNEAQ (reference sequence). The CDR3 extends over 15 amino acids. The V and J ends lost 4 bases and 2 bases respectively, with 12 bases between them. The CDR3 region has the DNA TGTGCCAGCAGCTATAGGGGCCCAGCTGGAAACACCATATATTTT. The encoded protein is CASSYRGPAGNTIYF. Complete variable domain (other parts from reference TRBV7-9 and TRBJ1-3): DTGVSQNPRHKITKRGQNVTFRCDPISEHNRLYWYRQTLGQGPEFLTYFQNEAQLEKSRLLSDRFSAERPKGSFSTLEIQRTEQGDSAMYLCASSYRGPAGNTIYFGEGSWLTVV.

This sequence joins TRBV7-9 and TRBJ1-2; 8 positions match TRBD1. The CDR3 runs 14 residues. Germline assignment: CDR1 SEHNR and CDR2 FQNEAQ (reference sequence). Germline trimming cut 5 bases from V and 5 bases from J; bases unmatched to any gene: 7. The CDR3 DNA sequence: TGTGCCAGCAGCCCCGTGACAGGGGAGTATGGCTACACCTTC. It encodes CASSPVTGEYGYTF.

This chain uses TRBV10-3 with TRBJ1-1; a weak D match, TRBD1 (5 bases). Trimming took 6 bases from V and 4 from J, leaving 15 bases between them. Germline V lookup: CDR1 ENHRY, CDR2 SYGVKD. The CDR3 has 14 residues. CDR3 loop: CAIRPDGGGTEAFF. CDR3 nucleotide sequence: TGTGCCATCAGACCGGACGGGGGGGGCACTGAAGCTTTCTTT.

This clone was seen just once. The gene calls are TRBV6-5 and TRBJ2-2; 11 bases are shared with TRBD2. The CDR3 is made up of 15 amino acids. Germline V gene data show CDR1 as MNHEY and CDR2 as SVGAGI. V trimming: 4 bases; J trimming: 6 bases; junction bases outside the gene matches: 4. CDR3 sequence reads: CASSLAGGLPGELFF. The DNA of the CDR3 is TGTGCCAGCAGTTTAGCGGGGGGGCTTCCCGGGGAGCTGTTTTTT.

The chain has TRBV6-1 and TRBJ1-5; 9 bases align to TRBD1. The trim removed 4 bases at V and 8 bases at J, leaving 6 bases unmatched. Germline values: CDR1 MNHNS, CDR2 SASEGT. The CDR3 extends over 14 amino acids. The CDR3 coding sequence is TGTGCCAGCAGTGCGGGGACAGGGCTGGAGCCCCAGCATTTT. Protein sequence: CASSAGTGLEPQHF.

V usage is TRBV4-2 and J usage is TRBJ2-1; D remains unclear. The CDR3 has 12 amino acids. Trimming pared 0 bases from V and 11 bases from J, leaving 8 bases between. Per germline, CDR1 LGHNA and CDR2 YNFKEQ. The DNA for the CDR3 is TGTGCCAGCAGCCAAGACCCCGGTCAGCAGTTCTTC. Translated: CASSQDPGQQFF.

The chain joins TRBV29-1 to TRBJ2-1; 7 nucleotides align to TRBD2. Per germline, CDR1 SQVTM and CDR2 ANQGSEA. This CDR3 has 14 amino acids. With V trimmed by 2 bases and J by 5 bases, 6 bases remained unmatched. The CDR3 here is CSVELRERDNEQFF. CDR3 DNA: TGCAGCGTTGAATTGCGGGAGAGAGACAATGAGCAGTTCTTC.

The chain's CDR3 is CAWARDSYYGYTF. Here the CDR3 DNA reads TGTGCCTGGGCTCGGGACAGCTACTATGGCTACACCTTC. V is TRBV30 and J is TRBJ1-2; 7 bases align to TRBD1. The CDR3 has 13 residues. Germline V lookup: CDR1 GTSNPN, CDR2 SVGIG (reference sequence). V lost 5 bases, J lost 3 bases, and 6 bases stayed unmatched.

This clone appeared once. This chain connects TRBV12-5 to TRBJ2-2; the match to TRBD1 covers 7 bases. V shed 4 bases and J 7 bases; nucleotides not matched to a gene: 9. CDR1 is LGHNT and CDR2 is FRNRAP in the germline V gene. CDR3 length: 15 residues. This CDR3 is CASGSRQGNYGELFF. In DNA, the CDR3 is TGTGCTAGTGGTTCTAGACAGGGCAATTACGGGGAGCTGTTTTTT.

The chain has TRBV7-2 and TRBJ1-2; D not certain. The CDR3 has 13 residues. The germline V and J ends were trimmed by 1 base and 3 bases, with 6 bases remaining between them. Germline V CDR1 and CDR2: SGHTA, FQGNSA. CDR3 sequence (DNA): TGTGCCAGCAGCTTAGGGCCTGACTATGGCTACACCTTC. Protein product: CASSLGPDYGYTF.

This chain links TRBV25-1 with TRBJ1-2; perhaps TRBD1 as D (5 bases). Trimming took 0 bases from V and 8 from J, leaving 13 bases between them. This CDR3 has 14 amino acids. Germline V lookup: CDR1 MGHDK, CDR2 SYGVNS. The CDR3 nucleotides are TGTGCCAGCAGTGAATACGGCACAGGTGGCGGCTACACCTTC. It translates to CASSEYGTGGGYTF.

This chain connects TRBV2 to TRBJ2-5; 8 nucleotides align to TRBD2. The CDR3 consists of 15 residues. The V segment lost 9 bases and the J segment 5 bases; nucleotides outside the gene matches: 14. Per the germline V gene, CDR1 is SNHLY and CDR2 is FYNNEI. CDR3: CASSMTSAQGETQYF. DNA of the CDR3: TGTGCCAGTTCAATGACTAGCGCGCAAGGGGAGACCCAGTACTTC.

This clone has only one observation. The chain uses TRBV4-1 and TRBJ2-3, with D tentatively TRBD1 (6 bases). V was cut by 3 bases and J by 1 base, with 17 bases left in between. Germline values: CDR1 MGHRA, CDR2 YSYEKL. The CDR3 loop spans 17 amino acids. The CDR3 nucleotides read TGCGCCAGCAGCCAGCTACAGGGAACTGGTGGCACAGATACGCAGTATTTT. This sequence encodes CASSQLQGTGGTDTQYF.

This clone has a handful of counts. The rearrangement uses TRBV5-1 and TRBJ1-1, with 8 bases identical to TRBD1. V lost 1 base, J lost 1 base, and 12 bases stayed unmatched. The CDR3 consists of 18 residues. Germline V CDR1 and CDR2: SGHRS, YFSETQ. This CDR3 reads CASSLIGGQGAGNTEAFF. The CDR3 bases are TGCGCCAGCAGCTTGATCGGCGGGCAGGGGGCCGGGAACACTGAAGCTTTCTTT.

A single count supports this clone. The rearrangement joins TRBV5-1 to TRBJ2-3; D may be TRBD2 (6 bases). CDR1 and CDR2 (germline): SGHRS, YFSETQ. V lost 6 bases and J lost 2, with 13 bases in between. The CDR3 extends over 14 amino acids. Here the CDR3 reads CASKLARSTDTQYF. DNA of the CDR3: TGCGCCAGCAAGCTAGCGAGATCCACAGATACGCAGTATTTT.

V usage is TRBV6-6 and J usage is TRBJ1-1; D remains unclear. V lost 5 bases and J 8 bases, leaving 12 bases between the germline ends. CDR1 MNHNY and CDR2 SVGAGI come from the germline V gene (reference sequence). This CDR3 is built from 12 residues. The CDR3: CASSMGGKEAFF. In DNA form, the CDR3 reads TGTGCCAGCAGTATGGGCGGGAAAGAAGCTTTCTTT.

The chain is built from TRBV20-1 and TRBJ2-7; TRBD2 is a possible D gene (7 bases). The germline V gene has CDR1 DFQATT and CDR2 SNEGSKA (reference sequence). Trimming shortened V by 5 bases and J by 7 bases, and 12 bases separated the two germline ends. This CDR3 has 11 residues. CDR3 sequence: CSAFRGGEQYF. DNA of the CDR3: TGCAGTGCTTTCAGGGGAGGGGAGCAGTACTTC.

The rearrangement uses TRBV7-2 and TRBJ2-4; D call uncertain. The CDR3 sequence is 15 residues long. V lost 0 bases, J lost 7 bases, and 13 bases lay in between. From germline, CDR1 is SGHTA and CDR2 FQGNSA. CDR3 amino acids: CASSLAWSSNNIQYF. CDR3 coding DNA: TGTGCCAGCAGCTTAGCTTGGTCGAGCAACAACATTCAGTACTTC. Using reference TRBV7-2 and TRBJ2-4 for the parts outside the CDR3, the full variable domain is GAGVSQSPSNKVTEKGKDVELRCDPISGHTALYWYRQSLGQGLEFLIYFQGNSAPDKSGLPSDRFSAERTGGSVSTLTIQRTQQEDSAVYLCASSLAWSSNNIQYFGAGTRLSVL.

CDR3 sequence: CASNEGTGNTGELFF. CDR3 in DNA: TGTGCCAGCAATGAAGGGACAGGGAACACCGGGGAGCTGTTTTTT. The V gene is TRBV27, the J gene TRBJ2-2, with 8 bases aligning to TRBD1. V was clipped by 7 bases and J by 1 base; unmatched bases: 5. CDR1 and CDR2 (germline): MNHEY, SMNVEV (reference sequence). The CDR3 loop spans 15 amino acids.

V gene TRBV25-1 combines with J gene TRBJ2-5; perhaps TRBD2 as D (6 bases). This CDR3 is 14 amino acids long. CDR1 MGHDK and CDR2 SYGVNS come from the germline V gene. Trimming pared 3 bases from V and 5 bases from J, leaving 13 bases between. The CDR3 DNA reads as TGTGCCAGCAGTGACTCGGGCGGAGGGGAGACCCAGTACTTC. It yields the protein CASSDSGGGETQYF. The full variable domain, with the rest looked up from reference TRBV25-1 and TRBJ2-5, is EADIYQTPRYLVIGTGKKITLECSQTMGHDKMYWYQQDPGMELHLIHYSYGVNSTEKGDLSSESTVSRIRTEHFPLTLESARPSHTSQYLCASSDSGGGETQYFGPGTRLLVL.

CDR3 in DNA: TGTGCCAGCAGCGCCTCCGGGACAGGAATTATGGGAAACACCATATATTTT. This encodes CASSASGTGIMGNTIYF. The chain couples TRBV9 to TRBJ1-3, with 8 bases matching TRBD1. The ends lost 3 bases at V and 4 bases at J; junction bases unmatched: 12. CDR3 length: 17 amino acids. Germline-derived CDR1 and CDR2 are SGDLS and YYNGEE. Based on the CDR3 plus reference TRBV9 and TRBJ1-3, the full variable domain is DSGVTQTPKHLITATGQRVTLRCSPRSGDLSVYWYQQSLDQGLQFLIQYYNGEERAKGNILERFSAQQFPDLHSELNLSSLELGDSALYFCASSASGTGIMGNTIYFGEGSWLTVV.

The V gene is TRBV11-2, the J gene TRBJ1-1; D gene unclear. The CDR3 runs 13 residues. The V and J ends lost 2 bases and 5 bases respectively, with 9 bases between them. Germline values: CDR1 SGHAT, CDR2 FQNNGV. DNA for the CDR3: TGTGCCAGCAGCTTAAGAGCCCTGACTGAAGCTTTCTTT. Its translation is CASSLRALTEAFF.

V gene TRBV7-2 combines with J gene TRBJ1-5; possibly TRBD1 for D (6 bases). The germline V gene has CDR1 SGHTA and CDR2 FQGNSA. The CDR3 sequence is 15 residues long. With 5 bases removed from V and 2 bases from J, the gap between germline ends came to 13 bases. CDR3 region: CASSPGRGGNQPQHF. CDR3 nucleotides: TGTGCCAGCAGCCCCGGGAGGGGGGGCAATCAGCCCCAGCATTTT.

The chain carries TRBV7-8 and TRBJ2-1; the match to TRBD2 covers 9 bases. This CDR3 is 15 amino acids long. Germline V CDR1 and CDR2: SGHVS, FQNEAQ. V was clipped by 4 bases and J by 7 bases; unmatched bases: 8. CDR3: CASSSAGGRQNEQFF. The CDR3 DNA reads as TGTGCCAGCAGCTCGGCGGGGGGGCGGCAAAATGAGCAGTTCTTC.